These 21 T cell receptor beta chains originate from one sample sequenced in a study of cytomegalovirus exposure and HLA in healthy donors. The PCR employed 60 Vbeta primers together with 13 Jbeta primers. Measured with immunoSEQ multiplex PCR; TCRdb has only the in-frame clones, and not every one. The sample includes more than 85,000 clones, just under 80% of them seen just once. The sample comprised PBMCs. All receptors derive from a male donor in good health and CMV-seronegative.

CDR3 sequence: CASSVDREKGEQYF. The CDR3 nucleotides read TGTGCCAGCAGCGTAGACAGGGAGAAAGGCGAGCAGTACTTC. This chain connects TRBV9 to TRBJ2-7; weak D call: TRBD1 (6 bases). Germline CDR1 is SGDLS and CDR2 is YYNGEE. CDR3 length: 14 residues. V was pared by 0 bases and J by 6 bases, with 13 bases between.

J is TRBJ2-1 and V is TRBV5-1, with a tentative D call TRBD2 (6 bases). This CDR3 contains 17 residues. Germline CDR1 is SGHRS and CDR2 is YFSETQ. V was clipped by 0 bases and J by 9 bases, with 22 bases between them. The CDR3 DNA follows: TGCGCCAGCAGCTTGGTTTTAGGGAGGATGCCGGGTGTTGAGCAGTTCTTC. The encoded protein is CASSLVLGRMPGVEQFF.

This clone was observed once. This chain connects TRBV28 to TRBJ2-6; 9 nucleotides line up with TRBD2. Germline values: CDR1 MDHEN, CDR2 SYDVKM. The CDR3 consists of 21 residues. J lost 1 base, V lost 6 bases, and 19 bases had no gene match. The CDR3 sequence: CASSSLITRGAGGSGANVLTF. In nucleotides, the CDR3 is TGTGCCAGCAGCTCCCTCATCACCCGTGGAGCGGGGGGATCTGGGGCCAACGTCCTGACTTTC.

This chain joins TRBV9 and TRBJ2-1, with D perhaps matching TRBD2 (6 bases). V gave up 6 bases and J gave up 9 bases, with 19 bases separating them. The CDR3 runs 14 residues. From germline, CDR1 is SGDLS and CDR2 YYNGEE. CDR3 in DNA: TGTGCCAGCACCCGTTTCGGGAGCGGTAGTGAGCAGTTCTTC. Translated, it gives CASTRFGSGSEQFF.

This clone was detected only a few times. The gene calls are TRBV7-2 and TRBJ1-1, with a tentative D call TRBD1 (5 bases). Germline V gene data show CDR1 as SGHTA and CDR2 as FQGNSA. Trimming cost V 5 bases and J 6 bases, with 16 bases left between them. The CDR3 has 14 residues. This chain's CDR3 is CASSAQGRVSEAFF. The CDR3 nucleotides read TGTGCCAGCAGCGCCCAGGGTAGGGTCTCTGAAGCTTTCTTT.

The rearrangement joins TRBV5-1 to TRBJ2-1, with D perhaps matching TRBD2 (6 bases). V shed 4 bases and J shed 12 bases, with 14 bases lying between them. Germline V gives CDR1 SGHRS, CDR2 YFSETQ. The CDR3 has 12 residues. Here the CDR3 reads CASSPPGLGQFF. CDR3 bases: TGCGCCAGCAGCCCTCCGGGACTCGGGCAGTTCTTC.

The rearrangement joins TRBV4-3 to TRBJ2-5; maybe TRBD1 (6 bases). The J call may be incorrect, as the DNA end agrees better with TRBJ2-7. This CDR3 has 15 amino acids. Germline-derived CDR1 and CDR2 are LGHNA and YSLEER. CDR3: CASSPAPGQAYEQYF. The CDR3, as DNA: TGCGCCAGCAGCCCCGCCCCGGGACAAGCCTACGAGCAGTACTTC.

The chain has TRBV10-1 and TRBJ2-2, with D possibly matching TRBD1 (5 bases). V was pared by 2 bases and J by 0 bases, with 10 bases between. Germline V gene sequence: CDR1 WNHNN, CDR2 SYGVQD (reference sequence). The CDR3 consists of 16 residues. The CDR3 DNA sequence: TGCGCCAGCAGTGAGAAGTGGACAACGAACACCGGGGAGCTGTTTTTT. This codes for CASSEKWTTNTGELFF.

To note about this clone: Since the CDR3 does not end with the conserved phenylalanine or tryptophan, this likely comes from a read error. The chain combines TRBV5-4 with TRBJ2-7; 16 nucleotides match TRBD2. CDR1 is SGHNT and CDR2 is YYREEE in the germline V gene (reference sequence). V dropped 4 bases and J dropped 4; count of bases not matched to a gene: 8. This CDR3 is built from 17 residues. The DNA of the CDR3 is TGTGCCAGCAGCCACGCAGGGACTAGCGGGAGGGGGTACGAGCAGTACCTC. This translates into CASSHAGTSGRGYEQYL.

The chain employs TRBV5-1 and TRBJ1-2, with TRBD1 identical over 7 bases. V was clipped by 6 bases and J by 2 bases; unmatched bases: 4. The CDR3 runs 13 residues. Germline CDR1 and CDR2: SGHRS and YFSETQ. CDR3 nucleotides: TGCGCCAGCACCCCGGGACAGAACTATGGCTACACCTTC. It codes for CASTPGQNYGYTF. Full variable domain (missing parts from reference TRBV5-1 and TRBJ1-2): KAGVTQTPRYLIKTRGQQVTLSCSPISGHRSVSWYQQTPGQGLQFLFEYFSETQRNKGNFPGRFSGRQFSNSRSEMNVSTLELGDSALYLCASTPGQNYGYTFGSGTRLTVV.

V and J are TRBV5-6 and TRBJ1-1, with TRBD1 matching 9 bases. The CDR3 length is 15 residues. V was clipped by 3 bases and J by 8 bases; unmatched bases: 11. Germline V lookup: CDR1 SGHDT, CDR2 YYEEEE. CDR3 in DNA: TGTGCCAGCAGCTCCCGGGGACAGGGTAGTATGGAAGCTTTCTTT. Protein product: CASSSRGQGSMEAFF.

The V call is TRBV9, the J call TRBJ1-1; D remains unclear. The germline V gene has CDR1 SGDLS and CDR2 YYNGEE. Trimming shortened V by 0 bases and J by 1 base, and 7 bases separated the two germline ends. This CDR3 contains 14 residues. The CDR3 DNA reads as TGTGCCAGCAGCGTAGTTTCGAGGAACACTGAAGCTTTCTTT. It is translated as CASSVVSRNTEAFF.

In its sample, this clone was seen a few times. The CDR3 coding sequence is TGCGCCAGCAGCCCTTGGGGGGAGGGACACAATGAGCAGTTCTTC. Protein sequence: CASSPWGEGHNEQFF. V gene TRBV4-1 combines with J gene TRBJ2-1; 7 bases line up with TRBD2. V dropped 4 bases and J dropped 5; count of bases not matched to a gene: 8. This CDR3 region has 15 residues. Germline V gives CDR1 MGHRA, CDR2 YSYEKL.

The genes are TRBV27 and TRBJ2-5; 12 nucleotides agree with TRBD2. Gene TRBJ2-7 matches the end of the DNA better, so the J call may be wrong. Germline CDR1 and CDR2: MNHEY and SMNVEV (reference sequence). The CDR3 is 15 amino acids. The CDR3 loop is CASSNLAGGFYEQYF. CDR3 nucleotides: TGTGCCAGCAGTAATCTAGCGGGAGGGTTCTACGAGCAGTACTTC.

This clone came up a few times. The chain employs TRBV5-6 and TRBJ2-3; TRBD1 is a possible D gene (6 bases). Germline V gives CDR1 SGHDT, CDR2 YYEEEE. The V gene lost 3 bases and the J gene lost 2 bases, with 19 bases spanning the gap. The length of the CDR3 is 17 residues. The CDR3 region is CASSSMGGGTNTDTQYF. As DNA, the CDR3 is TGTGCCAGCAGCTCGATGGGTGGGGGCACGAACACAGATACGCAGTATTTT.

This chain connects TRBV5-1 to TRBJ2-1, with D perhaps matching TRBD1 (5 bases). Trimming removed 5 bases at V and 8 bases at J, with 11 bases between. Per germline, CDR1 SGHRS and CDR2 YFSETQ. The CDR3 spans 12 residues. CDR3 amino acids: CASRISGYEQFF. CDR3 nucleotide sequence: TGCGCCAGCAGGATATCAGGGTATGAGCAGTTCTTC.

This clone was detected many times. V is TRBV6-1 and J is TRBJ1-5; the D gene is possibly TRBD1 (5 bases). V lost 0 bases and J 3 bases, leaving 6 bases between the germline ends. CDR3 length: 14 residues. CDR1 is MNHNS, CDR2 SASEGT, per germline. The CDR3 DNA follows: TGTGCCAGCAGTGAAGCCAGGGTCAATCAGCCCCAGCATTTT. Amino acids: CASSEARVNQPQHF.

In its sample, this clone was seen a few times. This chain uses TRBV5-1 with TRBJ2-1; 7 bases match TRBD2. With 4 bases clipped from V and 0 bases from J, the junction kept 10 bases outside the gene matches. The CDR3 totals 17 residues. Germline values: CDR1 SGHRS, CDR2 YFSETQ. The CDR3 DNA reads TGCGCCAGCAGCCCCTGGGGGGAGGGCCTCTCCTACAATGAGCAGTTCTTC. This codes for CASSPWGEGLSYNEQFF.

The chain has TRBV7-8 and TRBJ2-5; D call uncertain. Germline V gene sequence: CDR1 SGHVS, CDR2 FQNEAQ. This CDR3 contains 12 residues. The V end lost 0 bases, the J end lost 4 bases, and 3 bases lay between the germline ends. The CDR3 protein is CASSLARETQYF. CDR3 coding DNA: TGTGCCAGCAGCTTAGCGAGAGAGACCCAGTACTTC.

The rearrangement joins TRBV5-1 to TRBJ2-5; maybe TRBD2 (5 bases). V lost 0 bases and J 5 bases, leaving 17 bases between the germline ends. This CDR3 has 16 residues. Germline loops: CDR1 SGHRS, CDR2 YFSETQ. The CDR3 loop reads CASSLDPSRMGETQYF. DNA for the CDR3: TGCGCCAGCAGCTTGGACCCTAGCCGAATGGGGGAGACCCAGTACTTC.

The CDR3: CAISESAQGSYEQYF. CDR3 DNA: TGTGCCATCAGTGAGTCGGCCCAGGGATCCTACGAGCAGTACTTC. The chain has TRBV10-3 and TRBJ2-7, with D perhaps matching TRBD1 (5 bases). V lost 0 bases and J 1 base, leaving 10 bases between the germline ends. Per germline, CDR1 ENHRY and CDR2 SYGVKD. This CDR3 has 15 amino acids.